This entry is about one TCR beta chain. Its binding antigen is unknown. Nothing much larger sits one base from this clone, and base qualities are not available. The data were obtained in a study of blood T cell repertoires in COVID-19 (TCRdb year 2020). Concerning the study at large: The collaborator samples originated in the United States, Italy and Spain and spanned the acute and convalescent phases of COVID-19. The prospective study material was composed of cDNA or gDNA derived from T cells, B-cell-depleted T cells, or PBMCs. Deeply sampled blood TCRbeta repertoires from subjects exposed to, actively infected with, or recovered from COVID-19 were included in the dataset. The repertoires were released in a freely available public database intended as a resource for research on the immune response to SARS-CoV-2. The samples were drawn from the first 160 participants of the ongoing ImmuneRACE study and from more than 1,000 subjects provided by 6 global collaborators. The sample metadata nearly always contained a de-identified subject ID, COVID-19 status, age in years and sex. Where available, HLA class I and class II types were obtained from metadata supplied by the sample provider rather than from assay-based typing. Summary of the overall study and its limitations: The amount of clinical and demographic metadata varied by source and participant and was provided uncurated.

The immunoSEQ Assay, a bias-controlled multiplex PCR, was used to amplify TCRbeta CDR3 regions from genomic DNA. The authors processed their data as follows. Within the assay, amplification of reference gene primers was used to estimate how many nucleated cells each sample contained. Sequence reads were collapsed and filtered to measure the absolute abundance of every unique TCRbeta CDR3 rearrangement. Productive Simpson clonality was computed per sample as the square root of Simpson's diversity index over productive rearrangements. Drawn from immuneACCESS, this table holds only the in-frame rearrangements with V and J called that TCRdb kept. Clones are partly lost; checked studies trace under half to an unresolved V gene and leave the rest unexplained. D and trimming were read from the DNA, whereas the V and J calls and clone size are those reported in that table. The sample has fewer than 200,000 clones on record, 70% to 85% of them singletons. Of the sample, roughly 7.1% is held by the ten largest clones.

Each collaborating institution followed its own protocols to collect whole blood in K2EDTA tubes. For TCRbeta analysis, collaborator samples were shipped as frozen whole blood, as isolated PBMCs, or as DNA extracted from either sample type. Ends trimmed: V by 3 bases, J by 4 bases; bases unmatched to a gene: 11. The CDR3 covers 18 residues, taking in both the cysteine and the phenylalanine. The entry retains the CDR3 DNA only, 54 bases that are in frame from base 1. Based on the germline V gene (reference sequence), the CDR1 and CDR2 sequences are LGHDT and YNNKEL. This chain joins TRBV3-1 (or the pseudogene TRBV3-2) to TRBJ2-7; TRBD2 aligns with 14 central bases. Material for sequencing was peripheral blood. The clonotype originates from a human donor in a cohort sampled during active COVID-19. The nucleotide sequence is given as TGTGCCAGCAGCCATGACCCTCCGACTAGCGGGGGGGTATACGAGCAGTACTTC. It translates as CASSHDPPTSGGVYEQYF.